Below, 29 T cell receptor beta chains from the same sample are listed, as sequenced in a study of radiotherapy plus CTLA-4 blockade in lung cancer. Repertoires were generated with immunoSEQ multiplex PCR, while TCRdb's copy carries only in-frame clones and drops some. The table includes 85,000 to 120,000 clones, under 90% detected once. The material was peripheral blood, obtained from a patient treated with radiotherapy plus ipilimumab. The receptors come from a human donor with non-small cell lung cancer that progressed on radiotherapy plus ipilimumab. Some clones in this sample may be carry-over from other donors' samples.

V and J are TRBV7-9 and TRBJ2-3, with D possibly TRBD2 on 6 matching bases. This CDR3 is 17 amino acids long. Trimming took 0 bases from V and 4 from J, leaving 17 bases between them. CDR1 SEHNR and CDR2 FQNEAQ come from the germline V gene (reference sequence). The CDR3 coding sequence is TGTGCCAGCAGCTTAGCGAAACTAGCAATAGGGGCAGATACGCAGTATTTT. Translating gives CASSLAKLAIGADTQYF.

The chain is built from TRBV28 and TRBJ2-7; D might be TRBD2 (5 bases). The V and J ends lost 6 bases and 3 bases respectively, with 15 bases between them. The CDR3 has 14 residues. Per the germline V gene, CDR1 is MDHEN and CDR2 is SYDVKM. CDR3 DNA: TGTGCCAGCAGCCCTGGGAGCAGACACTACGAGCAGTACTTC. It encodes CASSPGSRHYEQYF.

This clone was counted only a few times. The genes are TRBV7-9 and TRBJ1-5; 7 nucleotides align to TRBD1. The CDR3 runs 15 residues. Germline CDR1 and CDR2: SEHNR and FQNEAQ (reference sequence). V dropped 2 bases and J dropped 7; count of bases not matched to a gene: 8. The CDR3: CASSLQGDSGQPQHF. In DNA form, the CDR3 reads TGTGCCAGCAGCTTACAGGGGGACAGTGGGCAGCCCCAGCATTTT.

This chain uses TRBV5-6 with TRBJ1-1; 8 positions match TRBD1. The germline gives CDR1 SGHDT, CDR2 YYEEEE. V was clipped by 1 base and J by 12 bases; unmatched bases: 5. The CDR3 is 12 residues long. The CDR3 bases are TGTGCCAGCAGCTTGCAGGGGGCCTTCCCTTTCTTT. The encoded protein is CASSLQGAFPFF.

This rearrangement joins TRBV4-1 to TRBJ1-5, with 12 bases fitting TRBD1. Losses at the gene ends were 5 bases for V and 10 bases for J; bases not matched to a gene: 9. This CDR3 is built from 15 residues. The germline V gene encodes CDR1 MGHRA and CDR2 YSYEKL. The CDR3 spells CASSMGQGAVEPQHF. The CDR3 nucleotides read TGCGCCAGCAGCATGGGACAGGGGGCCGTTGAACCCCAGCATTTT.

This chain uses TRBV5-1 with TRBJ1-1; 8 bases line up with TRBD1. The J segment lost 4 bases and the V segment lost 1 base, leaving 6 bases of the junction unmatched. The CDR3 extends over 15 amino acids. The germline V gene has CDR1 SGHRS and CDR2 YFSETQ. The CDR3 is CASSLRQGAGTEAFF. The DNA for the CDR3 is TGCGCCAGCAGCTTGAGGCAGGGGGCAGGCACTGAAGCTTTCTTT. Full variable domain (rest looked up from reference TRBV5-1 and TRBJ1-1): KAGVTQTPRYLIKTRGQQVTLSCSPISGHRSVSWYQQTPGQGLQFLFEYFSETQRNKGNFPGRFSGRQFSNSRSEMNVSTLELGDSALYLCASSLRQGAGTEAFFGQGTRLTVV.

The rearrangement joins TRBV9 to TRBJ2-1; TRBD2 matches 14 bases. This CDR3 has 18 residues. Germline V gives CDR1 SGDLS, CDR2 YYNGEE. Trimming removed 2 bases from V and 5 bases from J; junction bases left unmatched: 9. The CDR3 here is CASSVLPGLAGADNEQFF. CDR3 nucleotides: TGTGCCAGCAGCGTCTTACCGGGACTAGCGGGGGCCGACAATGAGCAGTTCTTC.

The chain employs TRBV7-3 and TRBJ2-1, with 8 bases aligning to TRBD2. The CDR3 is 16 residues long. Trimming removed 1 base from V and 5 bases from J; junction bases left unmatched: 7. Germline CDR1 is SGHTA and CDR2 is FQGTGA. The CDR3 is CASSLMGSGADNEQFF. The CDR3 DNA is TGTGCCAGCAGCTTAATGGGTAGCGGGGCCGACAATGAGCAGTTCTTC.

The chain recombines TRBV7-6 with TRBJ2-1, with 12 bases matching TRBD2. This CDR3 is built from 17 residues. The V segment lost 5 bases and the J segment 10 bases; nucleotides outside the gene matches: 15. Germline V gene sequence: CDR1 SGHVS, CDR2 FNYEAQ. The CDR3 DNA is TGTGCCAGCAGCCAAACCTTATTCCTAGCGGGGGGGCGAGAGCAGTTCTTC. Its protein is CASSQTLFLAGGREQFF.

V and J are TRBV11-2 and TRBJ2-1; 11 bases are shared with TRBD2. The length of the CDR3 is 17 residues. V was pared by 5 bases and J by 0 bases, with 6 bases of the junction left unmatched. Germline CDR1 is SGHAT and CDR2 is FQNNGV. This CDR3 reads CASSLTSGALSYNEQFF. Written as DNA, the CDR3 is TGTGCCAGCAGCCTGACTAGCGGGGCTCTCTCCTACAATGAGCAGTTCTTC.

The rearrangement joins TRBV15 to TRBJ1-5; D is unclear. The CDR3 sequence is 15 residues long. Germline CDR1 and CDR2: LNHNV and YYDKDF (reference sequence). Trimming removed 0 bases from V and 4 bases from J, with 10 bases in between. The CDR3: CATSRDRHPNQPQHF. CDR3 bases: TGTGCCACCAGCAGAGATAGGCACCCGAATCAGCCCCAGCATTTT.

The chain is built from TRBV6-6 and TRBJ1-1, with TRBD1 as a possible D gene (6 bases). V was shortened by 5 bases and J by 5 bases, with 18 bases between the two germline ends. The CDR3 covers 15 residues. Germline CDR1 reads MNHNY; CDR2 reads SVGAGI (reference sequence). The CDR3 is CASSPGTPPRTEAFF. The CDR3 nucleotides are TGTGCCAGCAGTCCCGGGACACCCCCTAGGACTGAAGCTTTCTTT.

In nucleotides, the CDR3 is TGCAGCGTTACCCCCGGGGGGAACACTGAAGCTTTCTTT. Protein product: CSVTPGGNTEAFF. The chain employs TRBV29-1 and TRBJ1-1; possible D gene TRBD1, 5 bases. Germline V CDR1 and CDR2: SQVTM, ANQGSEA. The V end lost 5 bases, the J end lost 1 base, and 11 bases lay between the germline ends. The CDR3 sequence is 13 residues long. Supplemented by reference TRBV29-1 and TRBJ1-1, the full variable domain reads SAVISQKPSRDICQRGTSLTIQCQVDSQVTMMFWYRQQPGQSLTLIATANQGSEATYESGFVIDKFPISRPNLTFSTLTVSNMSPEDSSIYLCSVTPGGNTEAFFGQGTRLTVV.

The rearrangement links TRBV2 to TRBJ2-7; 11 bases align to TRBD2. Germline assignment: CDR1 SNHLY and CDR2 FYNNEI. The trim removed 2 bases at V and 4 bases at J, leaving 13 bases unmatched. The CDR3 extends over 18 amino acids. The CDR3 DNA follows: TGTGCCAGCAGTGAAACCCGCCTAGCGGGGGGCAGCATATACGAGCAGTACTTC. Its protein is CASSETRLAGGSIYEQYF.

The V call is TRBV30, the J call TRBJ2-3; TRBD2 agrees at 7 bases. Trimming cost V 0 bases and J 5 bases; bases outside gene matches: 5. CDR1 and CDR2 (germline): GTSNPN, SVGIG (reference sequence). CDR3 length equals 14 residues. DNA for the CDR3: TGTGCCTGGAGTGTAGGCGGGGGAGGAGATACGCAGTATTTT. It translates to CAWSVGGGGDTQYF.

The CDR3: CASSPPAGGETQYF. The CDR3 bases are TGTGCCAGCAGTCCGCCAGCGGGGGGAGAGACCCAGTACTTC. This rearrangement joins TRBV27 to TRBJ2-5; 9 bases align to TRBD2. The CDR3 runs 14 residues. In germline, CDR1 is MNHEY, CDR2 SMNVEV (reference sequence). Unmatched junction bases numbered 5, after V lost 5 bases and J lost 4 bases.

V is TRBV19 and J is TRBJ2-3; tentative D call: TRBD2 (5 bases). Germline lookup yields CDR1 LNHDA and CDR2 SQIVND (reference sequence). The V end was cut by 5 bases, the J end by 0 bases, with 21 bases between. The CDR3 length is 18 residues. The CDR3 loop is CASSLLPGGLLSTDTQYF. As DNA, the CDR3 is TGTGCCAGTAGTCTACTTCCCGGAGGTCTTTTGAGCACAGATACGCAGTATTTT.

The chain uses TRBV5-1 and TRBJ2-3; the match to TRBD1 covers 9 bases. This CDR3 has 14 residues. V dropped 1 base and J dropped 5; count of bases not matched to a gene: 2. Germline loops: CDR1 SGHRS, CDR2 YFSETQ. This chain's CDR3 is CASSLTGGKDTQYF. The CDR3 DNA is TGCGCCAGCAGCTTGACAGGGGGCAAAGATACGCAGTATTTT.

This chain links TRBV5-6 with TRBJ2-5; D gene ambiguous. V lost 4 bases and J 5 bases, leaving 15 bases between the germline ends. The CDR3 runs 14 residues. CDR1 SGHDT and CDR2 YYEEEE come from the germline V gene. CDR3 region: CASSPRAVSETQYF. The CDR3 bases are TGTGCCAGCAGCCCTCGGGCAGTCTCGGAGACCCAGTACTTC. Complete variable domain (other parts from reference TRBV5-6 and TRBJ2-5): DAGVTQSPTHLIKTRGQQVTLRCSPKSGHDTVSWYQQALGQGPQFIFQYYEEEERQRGNFPDRFSGHQFPNYSSELNVNALLLGDSALYLCASSPRAVSETQYFGPGTRLLVL.

The V call is TRBV4-2, the J call TRBJ2-3, with 16 positions matching TRBD2. V shed 1 base, J shed 3 bases, and the junction held 13 bases outside the gene matches. This CDR3 spans 21 amino acids. CDR1 LGHNA and CDR2 YNFKEQ come from the germline V gene. Written as DNA, the CDR3 is TGTGCCAGCAGCCAAGTAAGGGCCCCGGGACTAGCGGGGGGGCCGACAGATACGCAGTATTTT. It codes for CASSQVRAPGLAGGPTDTQYF.

Only a few counts were recorded for this clone. The chain carries TRBV4-1 and TRBJ1-3; D gene ambiguous. Trimming shortened V by 1 base and J by 5 bases, and 12 bases separated the two germline ends. CDR1 is MGHRA and CDR2 is YSYEKL in the germline V gene. The CDR3 extends over 15 amino acids. The CDR3 region is CASSQGRSLRNTIYF. The CDR3 DNA reads as TGCGCCAGCAGCCAAGGGCGCAGCCTGAGAAACACCATATATTTT.

The gene calls are TRBV28 and TRBJ1-2; maybe TRBD1 (5 bases). V gave up 7 bases and J gave up 4 bases, with 22 bases separating them. The CDR3 length is 16 residues. Germline CDR1 is MDHEN and CDR2 is SYDVKM. Here the CDR3 reads CASNQSPGGIFYGYTF. CDR3 nucleotides: TGTGCCAGCAACCAAAGTCCGGGGGGGATCTTCTATGGCTACACCTTC.

This clone was counted only a few times. This rearrangement joins TRBV7-2 to TRBJ2-7, with D possibly matching TRBD1 (6 bases). Germline CDR1 reads SGHTA; CDR2 reads FQGNSA. This CDR3 comprises 14 residues. Trimming left V 1 base short and J 2 bases short, with 9 bases between. The CDR3, as DNA: TGTGCCAGCAGCTTAGGTTCAGGGGCCTACGAGCAGTACTTC. This translates into CASSLGSGAYEQYF.

The rearrangement links TRBV5-1 to TRBJ2-2; weak D call: TRBD1 (7 bases). Germline values: CDR1 SGHRS, CDR2 YFSETQ. This CDR3 is built from 16 residues. Trimming stripped 0 bases from V and 1 base from J, with 10 bases between. CDR3 region: CASSLGQGGNTGELFF. In nucleotides, the CDR3 is TGCGCCAGCAGCTTGGGACAGGGAGGGAACACCGGGGAGCTGTTTTTT.

Only one count was recorded for this clone. The CDR3 bases are TGCGCCAGCAGCCGAATAACAGGGTTCTCTGAAGCTTTCTTT. The encoded protein is CASSRITGFSEAFF. The chain couples TRBV4-3 to TRBJ1-1, with D perhaps matching TRBD1 (6 bases). CDR1 and CDR2 from the germline V gene are LGHNA and YSLEER. V lost 4 bases to trimming and J lost 6 bases, with 15 bases between them. CDR3 length equals 14 residues.

The chain joins TRBV5-1 to TRBJ2-2, with 7 bases that match TRBD1. V dropped 4 bases and J dropped 0; count of bases not matched to a gene: 6. The germline V gene encodes CDR1 SGHRS and CDR2 YFSETQ. The CDR3 has 16 residues. This CDR3 reads CASSQTGTANTGELFF. The CDR3 DNA follows: TGCGCCAGCAGCCAGACTGGGACAGCGAACACCGGGGAGCTGTTTTTT.

Concerning this clone: Additional DNA sequences in this sample encode the identical CDR3. The chain couples TRBV7-9 to TRBJ1-6, with TRBD1 matching 7 bases. CDR3 length equals 15 residues. V gave up 5 bases and J gave up 7 bases; unmatched junction bases: 8. Germline V lookup: CDR1 SEHNR, CDR2 FQNEAQ (reference sequence). CDR3 region: CASSAQGLGNSPLHF. The CDR3 DNA reads as TGTGCCAGCAGCGCACAGGGGCTGGGGAATTCACCCCTCCACTTT.

The chain couples TRBV7-3 to TRBJ2-2; 7 bases match TRBD2. Germline CDR1 SGHTA, CDR2 FQGTGA. V dropped 5 bases and J dropped 1; count of bases not matched to a gene: 10. CDR3 length: 17 amino acids. The DNA of the CDR3 is TGTGCCAGCAGCAGAAGGGTGGCTAGCGGGAACACCGGGGAGCTGTTTTTT. It specifies CASSRRVASGNTGELFF.

This sequence joins TRBV30 and TRBJ1-5, with D maybe TRBD1 (6 bases). Germline CDR1 and CDR2: GTSNPN and SVGIG (reference sequence). V was shortened by 1 base and J by 2 bases, with 15 bases between the two germline ends. This CDR3 is built from 16 residues. Here the CDR3 reads CAWSAGQRGGNQPQHF. CDR3 DNA sequence: TGTGCCTGGAGTGCGGGGCAGAGGGGGGGCAATCAGCCCCAGCATTTT.